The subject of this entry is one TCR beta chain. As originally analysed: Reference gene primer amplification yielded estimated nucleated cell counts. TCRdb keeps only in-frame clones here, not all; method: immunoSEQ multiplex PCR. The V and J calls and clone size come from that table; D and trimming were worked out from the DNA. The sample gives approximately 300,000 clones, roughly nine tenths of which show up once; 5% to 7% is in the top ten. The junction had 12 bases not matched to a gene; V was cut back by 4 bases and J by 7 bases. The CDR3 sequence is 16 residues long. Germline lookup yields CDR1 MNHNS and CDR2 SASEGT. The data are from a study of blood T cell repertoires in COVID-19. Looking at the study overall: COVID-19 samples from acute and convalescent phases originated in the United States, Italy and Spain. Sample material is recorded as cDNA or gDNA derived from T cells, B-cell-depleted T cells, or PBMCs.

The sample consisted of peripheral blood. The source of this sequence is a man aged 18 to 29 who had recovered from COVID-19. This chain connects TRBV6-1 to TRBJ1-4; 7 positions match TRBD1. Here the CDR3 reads CASSANDRAGSEKLFF. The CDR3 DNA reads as TGTGCCAGCAGTGCAAACGACAGGGCCGGGAGTGAAAAACTGTTTTTT.